The TCR beta chain under discussion was sequenced for a study of early T cells in non-severe SARS-CoV-2 infection. Broader study findings: CD4 and private specificities were missed by VDJdb matching, which favored anti-spike CD8 responses.

TCRdb processed the 5' RACE reads anew with MiXCR; each CDR3 protein has one entry. The sample includes 80,000 or so distinct CDR3 sequences, roughly 12% of them seen just once. This clonotype came up many times. Its cognate antigen is unknown. This TCR came from an adult who was a healthcare worker with PCR-confirmed SARS-CoV-2 infection or an uninfected control (not recorded which). Sequenced: whole blood.

CDR3 in DNA: TGTGCCAGCAGCAAAGATGGGTACAGTGAAAACTTC. Amino acids: CASSKDGYSENF. The genes are TRBV21-1 and TRBJ2-7. TRBV21-1 counts as a pseudogene. The CDR3 covers 12 residues.